These 2 T cell receptor beta chains were sequenced from one sample in a study of cytomegalovirus exposure and HLA in healthy donors (dated by TCRdb to 2016 to 2017). Library creation used the immunoSEQ multiplex PCR assay. The multiplex PCR relied on a mix of 60 forward primers for TCR Vbeta segments and 13 reverse primers for TCR Jbeta segments. Here the immuneACCESS table is served through TCRdb, limited to in-frame sequences with V and J called. Missing clones are a known gap in these copies; in checked studies unresolved V genes cover under half, and the rest lacks a known reason. In this sample the table shows 100,000 to 150,000 clones, around 8.5% of which occur a single time. The ten largest account for approximately 5% of the sample. What was sequenced was PBMCs. The receptors shown here come from a man between 40 and 49 years old in good health and CMV-seronegative.

The chain has TRBV19 and TRBJ2-6; D call uncertain. The CDR3 has 13 residues. Trimming pared 8 bases from V and 2 bases from J, leaving 7 bases between. Germline V gene lookup returns CDR1 LNHDA and CDR2 SQIVND (reference sequence). CDR3 sequence reads: CASRFAGANVLTF. The CDR3 DNA reads as TGTGCCAGTCGGTTCGCTGGGGCCAACGTCCTGACTTTC.

CDR3 protein: CASSRGRADYSNQPQHF. The CDR3 region has the DNA TGCGCCAGCAGCCGGGGCAGGGCGGATTATAGCAATCAGCCCCAGCATTTT. The chain combines TRBV4-1 with TRBJ1-5; tentatively, D is TRBD1 (5 bases). The length of the CDR3 is 17 residues. Trimming cost V 4 bases and J 0 bases, with 16 bases left between them. CDR1 MGHRA and CDR2 YSYEKL come from the germline V gene.